Each of the 24 T cell receptor beta chains below was sequenced from the same sample in a study of cytomegalovirus exposure and HLA in healthy donors. PCR employed 60 Vbeta and 13 Jbeta primers. The method was immunoSEQ multiplex PCR; TCRdb's version includes in-frame clones alone and lacks a portion of them. The sample shows about 84,000 clones, approximately 78% of them seen only once. Sequencing input: PBMCs. These receptors were taken from a male donor in good health and CMV-seropositive.

The rearrangement joins TRBV28 to TRBJ1-5; tentative D call: TRBD1 (6 bases). The germline V gene encodes CDR1 MDHEN and CDR2 SYDVKM. CDR3 length equals 12 residues. Between the trimmed V and J ends, which lost 4 bases and 10 bases, there was a span of 11 bases. CDR3 sequence: CASSSSGTPQHF. Written as DNA, the CDR3 is TGTGCCAGCAGTTCTTCCGGGACACCCCAGCATTTT.

This chain links TRBV27 with TRBJ2-1; 8 nucleotides agree with TRBD2. Germline V lookup: CDR1 MNHEY, CDR2 SMNVEV (reference sequence). With V trimmed by 6 bases and J by 3 bases, 7 bases remained unmatched. The length of the CDR3 is 15 residues. The CDR3: CASRTTSGRYNEQFF. The CDR3 bases are TGTGCCAGCAGGACAACTAGCGGACGCTACAATGAGCAGTTCTTC.

The CDR3 loop reads CASSQSGYETQYF. The CDR3 bases are TGTGCCAGCAGCCAGTCGGGGTATGAGACCCAGTACTTC. The rearrangement links TRBV7-2 to TRBJ2-5; D possibly corresponds to TRBD2 (5 bases). Trimming pared 5 bases from V and 5 bases from J, leaving 12 bases between. The CDR3 spans 13 residues. Per the germline V gene, CDR1 is SGHTA and CDR2 is FQGNSA.

This clone was observed once. J is TRBJ1-1 and V is TRBV19; 9 bases fit TRBD1. The germline CDR1 and CDR2 sequences are LNHDA and SQIVND (reference sequence). Trimming at V came to 5 bases and at J to 2 bases, leaving 6 bases not matched to a gene. The CDR3 contains 15 residues. The CDR3 reads CASSPWDRANTEAFF. CDR3 in DNA: TGTGCCAGTAGTCCGTGGGACAGGGCTAACACTGAAGCTTTCTTT.

The chain recombines TRBV6-6 with TRBJ2-7; D is possibly TRBD2 (6 bases). The V gene lost 2 bases and the J gene lost 4 bases, with 9 bases spanning the gap. Germline V gene lookup returns CDR1 MNHNY and CDR2 SVGAGI (reference sequence). The CDR3 covers 13 residues. CDR3 DNA: TGTGCCAGCAGTTACCTCGGGACTTACGAGCAGTACTTC. Translation gives CASSYLGTYEQYF.

The rearrangement uses TRBV7-9 and TRBJ2-1, with D possibly TRBD2 on 6 matching bases. Germline V gene data show CDR1 as SEHNR and CDR2 as FQNEAQ (reference sequence). CDR3 size: 13 residues. Trimming cost V 4 bases and J 5 bases, with 9 bases left between them. The CDR3 DNA reads as TGTGCCAGCAGCTCGGGACTTCACAATGAGCAGTTCTTC. Protein sequence: CASSSGLHNEQFF.

A remark on this clone: Other DNA sequences from this sample encode an identical CDR3 as well. V gene TRBV5-1 combines with J gene TRBJ1-3, with D maybe TRBD1 (5 bases). Trimming took off 0 bases at V and 3 bases at J, with 7 bases between the two ends. Germline V lookup: CDR1 SGHRS, CDR2 YFSETQ. The CDR3 is 14 residues long. CDR3 residues: CASSLAGFGNTIYF. CDR3 coding DNA: TGCGCCAGCAGCTTGGCAGGGTTTGGAAACACCATATATTTT.

The V call is TRBV7-9, the J call TRBJ1-2; D gene ambiguous. The CDR3 length is 12 residues. With 4 bases removed from V and 4 bases from J, the gap between germline ends came to 7 bases. From germline, CDR1 is SEHNR and CDR2 FQNEAQ (reference sequence). The CDR3 loop is CASSSRGYGYTF. The CDR3 DNA reads TGTGCCAGCAGCTCCCGGGGCTATGGCTACACCTTC.

This chain joins TRBV15 and TRBJ1-4, with 8 bases lining up with TRBD1. Looked up from germline, CDR1 is LNHNV and CDR2 is YYDKDF (reference sequence). This CDR3 has 14 amino acids. V shed 5 bases, J shed 7 bases, and the junction held 6 bases outside the gene matches. In DNA, the CDR3 is TGTGCCACCAGCGAGCAGGGGGCTGGTGAAAAACTGTTTTTT. It yields the protein CATSEQGAGEKLFF.

This rearrangement joins TRBV28 to TRBJ1-5; 7 positions agree with TRBD1. V lost 5 bases, J lost 0 bases, and 7 bases stayed unmatched. Germline CDR1 is MDHEN and CDR2 is SYDVKM. The CDR3 totals 16 residues. The chain's CDR3 is CASSPGQVYSNQPQHF. DNA of the CDR3: TGTGCCAGCAGTCCCGGACAGGTTTATAGCAATCAGCCCCAGCATTTT.

The rearrangement uses TRBV27 and TRBJ1-6, with TRBD1 as a possible D gene (5 bases). Trimming removed 5 bases at V and 3 bases at J, with 11 bases between. This CDR3 is 15 amino acids long. CDR1 is MNHEY, CDR2 SMNVEV, per germline (reference sequence). As DNA, the CDR3 is TGTGCCAGCAGTCCGGGGGGGAACTATAATTCACCCCTCCACTTT. Translated: CASSPGGNYNSPLHF.

V gene TRBV21-1 combines with J gene TRBJ2-5; TRBD2, as called in the table, went unchecked against the DNA. TRBV21-1 is a known pseudogene. The CDR3 runs 15 residues. CDR3 sequence (DNA): TGTGCCAGCAGCTTCCCAAGGGGACTGGGAGAGACCCAGTACTTC. It is translated as CASSFPRGLGETQYF.

This chain joins TRBV27 and TRBJ1-4, with 11 bases that match TRBD1. The CDR3 length is 14 residues. Germline CDR1 MNHEY, CDR2 SMNVEV (reference sequence). The junction had 5 bases not matched to a gene; V was cut back by 8 bases and J by 6 bases. The CDR3 sequence is CASGRTGGYEKLFF. CDR3 coding DNA: TGTGCCAGCGGCCGGACAGGGGGCTATGAAAAACTGTTTTTT. The complete variable domain, with remaining parts taken from reference TRBV27 and TRBJ1-4, reads EAQVTQNPRYLITVTGKKLTVTCSQNMNHEYMSWYRQDPGLGLRQIYYSMNVEVTDKGDVPEGYKVSRKEKRNFPLILESPSPNQTSLYFCASGRTGGYEKLFFGSGTQLSVL.

V usage is TRBV7-3 and J usage is TRBJ2-7; D ambiguous. This CDR3 contains 14 residues. V gave up 0 bases and J gave up 0 bases, with 6 bases separating them. Per the germline V gene, CDR1 is SGHTA and CDR2 is FQGTGA. The CDR3: CASSLTESSYEQYF. The CDR3 DNA sequence: TGTGCCAGCAGCTTAACGGAGAGCTCCTACGAGCAGTACTTC.

The V gene is TRBV11-2, the J gene TRBJ2-7; possibly TRBD1 for D (5 bases). Germline V CDR1 and CDR2: SGHAT, FQNNGV. V was trimmed by 7 bases and J by 0 bases, leaving 13 bases between them. The CDR3 runs 14 residues. In nucleotides, the CDR3 is TGTGCCAGCACCGCGACAGTCAGCTCCTACGAGCAGTACTTC. Translated, it gives CASTATVSSYEQYF. The variable domain in full, completed from reference TRBV11-2 and TRBJ2-7, reads EAGVAQSPRYKIIEKRQSVAFWCNPISGHATLYWYQQILGQGPKLLIQFQNNGVVDDSQLPKDRFSAERLKGVDSTLKIQPAKLEDSAVYLCASTATVSSYEQYFGPGTRLTVT.

This sequence joins TRBV30 and TRBJ1-1; D might be TRBD1 (6 bases). The V end lost 0 bases, the J end lost 6 bases, and 17 bases lay between the germline ends. CDR3 length: 15 amino acids. The germline V gene has CDR1 GTSNPN and CDR2 SVGIG (reference sequence). The CDR3, as DNA: TGTGCCTGGAGTGTACGGGGCAGGGGCACATCTGAAGCTTTCTTT. Translation: CAWSVRGRGTSEAFF. The full variable domain, its missing parts supplied by reference TRBV30 and TRBJ1-1, is SQTIHQWPATLVQPVGSPLSLECTVEGTSNPNLYWYRQAAGRGLQLLFYSVGIGQISSEVPQNLSASRPQDRQFILSSKKLLLSDSGFYLCAWSVRGRGTSEAFFGQGTRLTVV.

V is TRBV30 and J is TRBJ2-1; no reliable D call. With 3 bases removed from V and 4 bases from J, the gap between germline ends came to 16 bases. Germline assignment: CDR1 GTSNPN and CDR2 SVGIG (reference sequence). The CDR3 is 15 residues long. The CDR3 sequence: CAWSIRGWSYNEQFF. CDR3 DNA sequence: TGTGCCTGGAGCATTAGAGGATGGAGTTACAATGAGCAGTTCTTC.

This chain connects TRBV4-1 to TRBJ2-7; TRBD1 matches 7 bases. V dropped 1 base and J dropped 1; count of bases not matched to a gene: 7. Germline V lookup: CDR1 MGHRA, CDR2 YSYEKL. The CDR3 contains 16 residues. The CDR3 loop reads CASSQARQGLSYEQYF. In DNA form, the CDR3 reads TGCGCCAGCAGCCAAGCCCGACAGGGTTTGTCCTACGAGCAGTACTTC.

The rearrangement uses TRBV7-9 and TRBJ2-5, with 10 bases lining up with TRBD2. V was clipped by 5 bases and J by 4 bases; unmatched bases: 1. Per germline, CDR1 SEHNR and CDR2 FQNEAQ (reference sequence). This CDR3 spans 13 amino acids. The CDR3 DNA reads TGTGCCAGCAGCGAGCGGGGGGGAGAGACCCAGTACTTC. Its protein product is CASSERGGETQYF. The full variable domain, completed using reference TRBV7-9 and TRBJ2-5, is DTGVSQNPRHKITKRGQNVTFRCDPISEHNRLYWYRQTLGQGPEFLTYFQNEAQLEKSRLLSDRFSAERPKGSFSTLEIQRTEQGDSAMYLCASSERGGETQYFGPGTRLLVL.

The chain couples TRBV27 to TRBJ2-7; TRBD1 matches at 11 bases. This CDR3 contains 16 residues. The germline gives CDR1 MNHEY, CDR2 SMNVEV (reference sequence). Trimming took 6 bases from V and 3 from J; bases not matched to a gene: 10. CDR3 nucleotides: TGTGCCAGCAGCCTCCGATCCGGGACAGGGGGCTACGAGCAGTACTTC. Encoded protein: CASSLRSGTGGYEQYF.

The V gene is TRBV7-6, the J gene TRBJ2-2; D is uncertain. Germline CDR1 reads SGHVS; CDR2 reads FNYEAQ. CDR3 size: 14 residues. V dropped 5 bases and J dropped 8 bases, with 15 bases sitting between them. The CDR3 nucleotides read TGTGCCAGCAGCACCCGGGTCGAAGTTGGGGAGCTGTTTTTT. As protein: CASSTRVEVGELFF.

CDR3 DNA sequence: TGTGCCAGCAGCGTTTCCGGGAGGGTCCCAGATACGCAGTATTTT. It is translated as CASSVSGRVPDTQYF. The J gene is TRBJ2-3, the V gene TRBV9, with 8 bases that match TRBD2. The CDR3 runs 15 residues. The V gene's germline CDR1 is SGDLS and CDR2 YYNGEE. V was pared by 2 bases and J by 4 bases, with 6 bases of the junction left unmatched.

V usage is TRBV28 and J usage is TRBJ2-7; 7 nucleotides line up with TRBD2. CDR1 is MDHEN, CDR2 SYDVKM, per germline. This CDR3 is 15 amino acids long. Trimming removed 5 bases from V and 3 bases from J; junction bases left unmatched: 10. CDR3: CASSGGEGLVYEQYF. CDR3 DNA sequence: TGTGCCAGCAGTGGGGGGGAGGGGTTGGTCTACGAGCAGTACTTC.

The chain combines TRBV5-1 with TRBJ1-1; D gene unclear. The CDR3 is made up of 16 amino acids. Looked up from germline, CDR1 is SGHRS and CDR2 is YFSETQ. V dropped 0 bases and J dropped 1 base, with 13 bases sitting between them. This chain's CDR3 is CASSLASGNPNTEAFF. The DNA for the CDR3 is TGCGCCAGCAGCTTGGCCAGCGGGAATCCGAACACTGAAGCTTTCTTT.